This TCR beta chain was found in a study of T cells in localized non-small cell lung cancer. Germline CDR1 reads SQVTM; CDR2 reads ANQGSEA. V shed 6 bases and J shed 0 bases, with 11 bases lying between them. The CDR3 is 13 amino acids. Study results and limitations: Adjacent uninvolved lung tissue had the highest T cell clonality, exceeding tumor. Across samples, adjacent lung featured a median roughly 56 of the top 100 tumor clones.

Clones were sequenced by immunoSEQ multiplex PCR, and TCRdb holds only the in-frame ones, with some missing. Of fewer than 2,000 clones listed, 29% were seen once; the top ten hold approximately 9.9%. Adjacent lung lacking atypia came from at least 2 cm beyond the tumor margin. About this clone: The antigen is not known.

The sample here was normal lung tissue next to the tumor, taken before any cancer treatment. The chain carries TRBV29-1 and TRBJ1-1; maybe TRBD1 (5 bases). The sequence was collected from a woman aged 35 to 70 with stage III lung adenocarcinoma. The CDR3 loop reads CSVGRDLNTEAFF. As DNA, the CDR3 is TGCAGCGTGGGCAGGGATTTGAACACTGAAGCTTTCTTT.